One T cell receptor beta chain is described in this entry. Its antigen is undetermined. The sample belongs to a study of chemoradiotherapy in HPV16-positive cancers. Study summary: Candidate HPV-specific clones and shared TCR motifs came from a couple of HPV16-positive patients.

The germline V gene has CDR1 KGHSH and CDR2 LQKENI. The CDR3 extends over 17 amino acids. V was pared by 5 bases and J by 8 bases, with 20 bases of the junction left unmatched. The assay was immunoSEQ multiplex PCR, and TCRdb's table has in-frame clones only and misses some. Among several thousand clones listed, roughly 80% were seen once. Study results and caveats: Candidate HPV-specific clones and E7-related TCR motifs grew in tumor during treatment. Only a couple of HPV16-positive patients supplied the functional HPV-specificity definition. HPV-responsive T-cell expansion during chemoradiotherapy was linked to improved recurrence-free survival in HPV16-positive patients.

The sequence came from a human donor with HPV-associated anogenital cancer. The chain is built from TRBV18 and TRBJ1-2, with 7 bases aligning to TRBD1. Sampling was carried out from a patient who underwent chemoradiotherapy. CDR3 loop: CASSKAPEQGTSGGYTF. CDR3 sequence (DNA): TGTGCCAGCTCAAAGGCTCCCGAACAGGGGACCTCGGGCGGCTACACCTTC.